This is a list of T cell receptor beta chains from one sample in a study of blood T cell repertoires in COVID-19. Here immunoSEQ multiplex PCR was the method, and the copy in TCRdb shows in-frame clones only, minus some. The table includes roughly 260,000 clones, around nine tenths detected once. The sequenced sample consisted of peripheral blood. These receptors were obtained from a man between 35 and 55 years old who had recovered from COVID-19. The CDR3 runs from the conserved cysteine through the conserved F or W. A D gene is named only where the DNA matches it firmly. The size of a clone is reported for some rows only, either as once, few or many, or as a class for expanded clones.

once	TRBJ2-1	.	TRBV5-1	CASSLVFSTAGNEQFF	TGCGCCAGCAGCTTGGTCTTCAGCACGGCGGGAAATGAGCAGTTCTTC
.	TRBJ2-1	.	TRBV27	CASRPLSRNEQFF	TGTGCCAGCAGGCCCCTCTCGAGGAATGAGCAGTTCTTC
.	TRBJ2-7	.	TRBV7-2	CASSLALRDYEQYF	TGTGCCAGCAGCTTAGCATTACGGGACTACGAGCAGTACTTC
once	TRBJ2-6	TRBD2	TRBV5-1	CASSYWTSSRSGANVLTF	TGCGCCAGCAGCTACTGGACTAGCTCTCGCTCTGGGGCCAACGTCCTGACTTTC
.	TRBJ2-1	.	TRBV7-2	CASSLEGTAANEQFF	TGTGCCAGCAGCCTAGAGGGGACTGCAGCAAATGAGCAGTTCTTC
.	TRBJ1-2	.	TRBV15	CATSGDLGGRGGYTF	TGTGCCACCAGCGGAGACCTAGGGGGTAGGGGTGGCTACACCTTC
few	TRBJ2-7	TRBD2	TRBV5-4	CASSLGTSLRGSYEQYF	TGTGCCAGCAGCTTGGGGACTAGTTTAAGGGGTTCGTACGAGCAGTACTTC
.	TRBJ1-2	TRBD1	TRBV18	CASSPLSDRIYGYTF	TGTGCCAGCTCACCACTTTCGGACAGGATTTATGGCTACACCTTC
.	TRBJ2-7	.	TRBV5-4	CASSHRASYEQYF	TGTGCCAGCAGCCACCGAGCCTCCTACGAGCAGTACTTC
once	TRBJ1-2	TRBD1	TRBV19	CASSILRDRGPAGYTF	TGTGCCAGTAGTATTCTCCGGGACAGGGGGCCGGCTGGCTACACCTTC
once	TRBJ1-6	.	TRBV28	CASSLDPGNNSPLHF	TGTGCCAGCAGTTTAGATCCAGGGAATAATTCACCCCTCCACTTT
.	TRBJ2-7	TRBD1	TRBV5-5	CASSLEATGGGFSYEQYF	TGTGCCAGCAGCTTGGAAGCGACAGGGGGAGGGTTCTCCTACGAGCAGTACTTC
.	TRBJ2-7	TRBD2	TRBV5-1	CASSSGLALEQYF	TGCGCCAGCAGCTCCGGACTAGCCTTAGAGCAGTACTTC
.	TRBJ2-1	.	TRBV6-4	CASSKGGRTNNEQFF	TGTGCCAGCAGCAAAGGGGGACGCACTAACAATGAGCAGTTCTTC
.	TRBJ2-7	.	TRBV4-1	CASSQRESQLGGGEQYF	TGCGCCAGCAGCCAACGGGAGTCGCAATTGGGGGGTGGCGAGCAGTACTTC
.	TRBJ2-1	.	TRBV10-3	CAISERGRDNNEQFF	TGTGCCATCAGTGAGCGAGGGCGGGATAACAATGAGCAGTTCTTC
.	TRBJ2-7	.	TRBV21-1	CASSKVHKTGPYEQYF	TGTGCCAGCAGCAAAGTACATAAGACAGGTCCCTACGAGCAGTACTTC